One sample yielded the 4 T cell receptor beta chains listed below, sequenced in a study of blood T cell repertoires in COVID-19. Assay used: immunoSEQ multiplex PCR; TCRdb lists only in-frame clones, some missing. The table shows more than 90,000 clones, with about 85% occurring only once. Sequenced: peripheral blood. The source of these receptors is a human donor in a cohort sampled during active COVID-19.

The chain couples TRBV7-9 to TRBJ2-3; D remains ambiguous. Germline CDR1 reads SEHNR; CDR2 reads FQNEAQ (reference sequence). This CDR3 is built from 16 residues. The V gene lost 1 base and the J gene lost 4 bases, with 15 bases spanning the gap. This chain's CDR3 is CASSLERSRRADTQYF. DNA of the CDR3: TGTGCCAGCAGCTTAGAAAGGTCTCGCCGGGCAGATACGCAGTATTTT.

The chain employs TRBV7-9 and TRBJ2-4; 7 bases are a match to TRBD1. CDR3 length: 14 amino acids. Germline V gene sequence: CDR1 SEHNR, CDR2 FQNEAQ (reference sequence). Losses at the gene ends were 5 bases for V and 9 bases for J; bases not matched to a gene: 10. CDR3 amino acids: CASSPTGELSIQYF. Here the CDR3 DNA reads TGTGCCAGCAGCCCCACAGGGGAGCTAAGCATTCAGTACTTC.

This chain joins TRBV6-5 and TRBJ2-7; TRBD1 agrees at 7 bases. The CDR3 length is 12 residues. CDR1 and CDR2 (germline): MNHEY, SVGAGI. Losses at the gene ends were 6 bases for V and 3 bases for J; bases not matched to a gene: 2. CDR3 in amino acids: CASRDRLYEQYF. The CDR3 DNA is TGTGCCAGCAGGGACAGGCTCTACGAGCAGTACTTC.

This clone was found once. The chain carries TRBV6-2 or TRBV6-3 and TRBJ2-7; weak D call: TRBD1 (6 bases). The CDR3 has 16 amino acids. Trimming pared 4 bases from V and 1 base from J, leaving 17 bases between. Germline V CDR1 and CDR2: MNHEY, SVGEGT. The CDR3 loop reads CASSFHTGRTSYEQYF. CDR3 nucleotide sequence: TGTGCCAGCAGTTTCCACACAGGGCGGACTTCCTACGAGCAGTACTTC.